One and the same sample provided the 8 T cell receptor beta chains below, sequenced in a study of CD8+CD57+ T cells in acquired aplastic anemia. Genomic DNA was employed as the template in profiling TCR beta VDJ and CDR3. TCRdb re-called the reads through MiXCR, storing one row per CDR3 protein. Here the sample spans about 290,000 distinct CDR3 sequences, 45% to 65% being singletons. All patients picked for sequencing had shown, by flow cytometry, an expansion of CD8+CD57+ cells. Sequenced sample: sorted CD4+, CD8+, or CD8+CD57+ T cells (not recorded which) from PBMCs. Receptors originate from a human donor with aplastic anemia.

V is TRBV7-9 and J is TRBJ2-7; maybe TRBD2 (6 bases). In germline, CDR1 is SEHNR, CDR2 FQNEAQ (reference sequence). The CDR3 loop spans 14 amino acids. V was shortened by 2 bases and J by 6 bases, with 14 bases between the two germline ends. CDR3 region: CASSLTIPRGEQYF. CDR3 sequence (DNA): TGTGCCAGCAGCTTAACTATCCCGCGGGGCGAGCAGTACTTC.

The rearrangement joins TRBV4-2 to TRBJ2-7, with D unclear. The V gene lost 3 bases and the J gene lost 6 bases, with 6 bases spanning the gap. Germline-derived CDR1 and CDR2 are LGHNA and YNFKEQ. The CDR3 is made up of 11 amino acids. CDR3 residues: CASSHKREQYF. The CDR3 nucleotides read TGTGCCAGCAGCCACAAACGCGAGCAGTACTTC.

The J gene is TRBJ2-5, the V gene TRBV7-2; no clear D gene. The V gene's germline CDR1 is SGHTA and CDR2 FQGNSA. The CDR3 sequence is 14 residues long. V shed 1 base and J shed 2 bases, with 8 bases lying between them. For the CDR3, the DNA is TGTGCCAGCAGCTTAGGGAATAGACAAGAGACCCAGTACTTC. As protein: CASSLGNRQETQYF.

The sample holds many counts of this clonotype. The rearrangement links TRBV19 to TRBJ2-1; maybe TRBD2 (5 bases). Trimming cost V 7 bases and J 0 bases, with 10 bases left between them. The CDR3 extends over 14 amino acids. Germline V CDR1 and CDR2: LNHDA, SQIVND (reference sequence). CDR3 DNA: TGTGCCAGTACCTCGGACTTCTCCTACAATGAGCAGTTCTTC. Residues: CASTSDFSYNEQFF.

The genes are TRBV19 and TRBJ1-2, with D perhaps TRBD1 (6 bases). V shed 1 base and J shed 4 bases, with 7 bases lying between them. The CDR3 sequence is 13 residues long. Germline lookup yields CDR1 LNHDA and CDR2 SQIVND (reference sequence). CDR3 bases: TGTGCCAGTAGTATAGCAGGGGCCTATGGCTACACCTTC. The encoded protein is CASSIAGAYGYTF.

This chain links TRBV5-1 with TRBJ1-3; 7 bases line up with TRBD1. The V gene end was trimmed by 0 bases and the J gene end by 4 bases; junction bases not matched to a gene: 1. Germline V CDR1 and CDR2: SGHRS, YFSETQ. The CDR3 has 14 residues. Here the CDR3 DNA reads TGCGCCAGCAGCTTGGGGACAGGAGGAAACACCATATATTTT. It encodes CASSLGTGGNTIYF.

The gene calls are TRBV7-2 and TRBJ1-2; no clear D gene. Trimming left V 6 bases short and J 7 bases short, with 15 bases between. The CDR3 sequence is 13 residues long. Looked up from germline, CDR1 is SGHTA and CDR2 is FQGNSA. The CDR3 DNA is TGTGCCAGCAGACTCGAGCGGGGTTCTGGCTACACCTTC. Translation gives CASRLERGSGYTF.

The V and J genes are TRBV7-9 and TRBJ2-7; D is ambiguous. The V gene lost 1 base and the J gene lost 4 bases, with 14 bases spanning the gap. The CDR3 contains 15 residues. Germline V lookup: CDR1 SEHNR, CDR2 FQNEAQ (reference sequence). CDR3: CASSLGERWPYEQYF. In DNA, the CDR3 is TGTGCCAGCAGCTTAGGGGAACGTTGGCCTTACGAGCAGTACTTC.